This entry lists 31 T cell receptor beta chains sequenced from one sample in a study of cytomegalovirus exposure and HLA in healthy donors. PCR used 60 Vbeta primers and 13 Jbeta primers. Method: immunoSEQ multiplex PCR; TCRdb's copy keeps in-frame clones and lacks some. The sample yields fewer than 200,000 clones, 81% seen once. The sequencing sample was made of PBMCs. The origin of the receptors is a woman between 50 and 59 years old in good health and CMV-seronegative.

The chain links TRBV4-1 to TRBJ1-1, with 7 bases matching TRBD1. Germline V CDR1 and CDR2: MGHRA, YSYEKL. The CDR3 length is 17 residues. Trimming removed 3 bases from V and 0 bases from J; junction bases left unmatched: 10. As DNA, the CDR3 is TGCGCCAGCAGCCAGGAGTTATTGGGACAGCTGAACACTGAAGCTTTCTTT. Its protein is CASSQELLGQLNTEAFF.

The rearrangement links TRBV7-2 to TRBJ1-2; D possibly corresponds to TRBD1 (5 bases). Germline lookup yields CDR1 SGHTA and CDR2 FQGNSA. This CDR3 has 12 amino acids. Deletions cut 5 bases from V and 7 bases from J, with 11 bases between. CDR3 sequence: CASSPQGLGYTF. In DNA form, the CDR3 reads TGTGCCAGCAGCCCGCAGGGTCTTGGCTACACCTTC.

The V call is TRBV7-2, the J call TRBJ2-1, with TRBD1 matching over 9 bases. There are 17 residues in the CDR3. Trimming took 5 bases from V and 6 from J; bases not matched to a gene: 14. Germline loops: CDR1 SGHTA, CDR2 FQGNSA. CDR3 sequence reads: CASSRKLGTGIGNEQFF. DNA for the CDR3: TGTGCCAGCAGCCGTAAACTAGGGACAGGGATTGGCAATGAGCAGTTCTTC.

The chain couples TRBV6-5 to TRBJ2-2, with D possibly matching TRBD1 (6 bases). Germline CDR1 and CDR2: MNHEY and SVGAGI. Trimming pared 7 bases from V and 3 bases from J, leaving 6 bases between. The CDR3 totals 12 residues. CDR3 sequence: CASTGDTGELFF. CDR3 nucleotide sequence: TGTGCCAGCACAGGGGACACCGGGGAGCTGTTTTTT.

As for this clone: This sample includes further DNA sequences coding for the same CDR3. The V and J genes are TRBV5-6 and TRBJ1-6; TRBD1 agrees at 10 bases. V lost 5 bases, J lost 9 bases, and 5 bases stayed unmatched. This CDR3 contains 14 residues. Germline V gene sequence: CDR1 SGHDT, CDR2 YYEEEE. The CDR3 coding sequence is TGTGCCAGCAGTCTGGACAGGGGGTCTTCACCCCTCCACTTT. Protein product: CASSLDRGSSPLHF. The entire variable domain, with the rest obtained from reference TRBV5-6 and TRBJ1-6, is as follows: DAGVTQSPTHLIKTRGQQVTLRCSPKSGHDTVSWYQQALGQGPQFIFQYYEEEERQRGNFPDRFSGHQFPNYSSELNVNALLLGDSALYLCASSLDRGSSPLHFGNGTRLTVT.

The chain combines TRBV19 with TRBJ1-2; tentative D call: TRBD1 (6 bases). Looked up from germline, CDR1 is LNHDA and CDR2 is SQIVND (reference sequence). Trimming left V 7 bases short and J 14 bases short, with 20 bases between. The CDR3 extends over 12 amino acids. The DNA of the CDR3 is TGTGCCAGTACGCAGGAGTGGGGGCAAAGGACCTTC. It encodes CASTQEWGQRTF.

The rearrangement links TRBV7-2 to TRBJ1-5; the D is unclear. Germline lookup yields CDR1 SGHTA and CDR2 FQGNSA. This CDR3 spans 15 amino acids. Trimming took off 3 bases at V and 0 bases at J, with 9 bases between the two ends. The CDR3: CASSFGGSSNQPQHF. CDR3 nucleotides: TGTGCCAGCAGCTTCGGTGGTAGTAGCAATCAGCCCCAGCATTTT.

V usage is TRBV5-6 and J usage is TRBJ2-5; D gene uncertain. V lost 3 bases, J lost 5 bases, and 17 bases lay in between. The CDR3 extends over 15 amino acids. CDR1 is SGHDT and CDR2 is YYEEEE in the germline V gene. In nucleotides, the CDR3 is TGTGCCAGCAGCTCGGTAGGAGTCGTGGTGGAGACCCAGTACTTC. It yields the protein CASSSVGVVVETQYF.

The V and J genes are TRBV4-2 and TRBJ2-1; 8 bases align to TRBD2. The CDR3 has 15 residues. V shed 1 base and J 7 bases; nucleotides not matched to a gene: 6. The germline CDR1 and CDR2 sequences are LGHNA and YNFKEQ. The CDR3 here is CASSQVQAGVNEQFF. CDR3 in DNA: TGTGCCAGCAGCCAAGTCCAAGCGGGAGTAAATGAGCAGTTCTTC.

V and J are TRBV10-3 and TRBJ2-2, with D maybe TRBD1 (5 bases). CDR3 length equals 15 residues. Trimming shortened V by 3 bases and J by 4 bases, and 12 bases separated the two germline ends. Per germline, CDR1 ENHRY and CDR2 SYGVKD. CDR3: CAISDREFLTGELFF. The CDR3 DNA reads as TGTGCCATCAGTGACAGGGAATTTCTCACCGGGGAGCTGTTTTTT.

The genes are TRBV7-3 and TRBJ1-2; D unclear. V lost 5 bases, J lost 0 bases, and 7 bases lay in between. This CDR3 contains 13 residues. Germline V gives CDR1 SGHTA, CDR2 FQGTGA. This chain's CDR3 is CASSPGTNYGYTF. The CDR3 DNA reads TGTGCCAGCAGCCCGGGGACTAACTATGGCTACACCTTC.

The chain recombines TRBV11-2 with TRBJ2-2; D remains ambiguous. The length of the CDR3 is 12 residues. The V end lost 1 base, the J end lost 6 bases, and 3 bases lay between the germline ends. Germline V gene lookup returns CDR1 SGHAT and CDR2 FQNNGV. Here the CDR3 DNA reads TGTGCCAGCAGCTTAGGCGCCGGGGAGCTGTTTTTT. It is translated as CASSLGAGELFF.

The genes are TRBV28 and TRBJ1-1; D may be TRBD1 (5 bases). The germline CDR1 and CDR2 sequences are MDHEN and SYDVKM. CDR3 length: 12 residues. Trimming removed 7 bases at V and 5 bases at J, with 11 bases between. The CDR3 protein is CASTGDWTEAFF. CDR3 bases: TGTGCCAGCACGGGGGACTGGACTGAAGCTTTCTTT.

The rearrangement links TRBV19 to TRBJ2-7; TRBD2 matches 14 bases. The J segment lost 2 bases and the V segment lost 7 bases, leaving 13 bases of the junction unmatched. The germline V gene has CDR1 LNHDA and CDR2 SQIVND (reference sequence). The CDR3 consists of 18 residues. The CDR3 sequence is CASNHPAGLAGVTYEQYF. DNA of the CDR3: TGTGCCAGTAACCATCCTGCGGGACTAGCGGGAGTCACCTACGAGCAGTACTTC.

The chain is built from TRBV5-6 and TRBJ2-5; 13 nucleotides agree with TRBD2. Germline lookup yields CDR1 SGHDT and CDR2 YYEEEE. The CDR3 sequence is 15 residues long. After removal of 4 bases from V and 5 bases from J, the junction contained 5 bases not matched to a gene. CDR3 DNA sequence: TGTGCCAGCAGCCTACTAGCGGGGGGGCGTGAGACCCAGTACTTC. This gives the protein CASSLLAGGRETQYF.

V is TRBV13 and J is TRBJ2-3; D is uncertain. The CDR3 is 14 amino acids. CDR1 is PRHDT and CDR2 is FYEKMQ in the germline V gene (reference sequence). V gave up 3 bases and J gave up 3 bases, with 10 bases separating them. Here the CDR3 reads CASSFSVRTDTQYF. The CDR3 DNA is TGTGCCAGCAGCTTTTCGGTTAGAACAGATACGCAGTATTTT. The full variable domain, completed using reference TRBV13 and TRBJ2-3, is AAGVIQSPRHLIKEKRETATLKCYPIPRHDTVYWYQQGPGQDPQFLISFYEKMQSDKGSIPDRFSAQQFSDYHSELNMSSLELGDSALYFCASSFSVRTDTQYFGPGTRLTVL.

This clone showed up just once. The rearrangement joins TRBV4-3 to TRBJ2-7; 8 bases are shared with TRBD2. The V and J ends lost 4 bases and 6 bases, in that order; junction bases with no gene match: 5. The CDR3 is 13 residues long. Per the germline V gene, CDR1 is LGHNA and CDR2 is YSLEER. The CDR3, as DNA: TGCGCCAGCAGCCGGGCGGGAGGTCGCGAGCAGTACTTC. Translated: CASSRAGGREQYF.

The V call is TRBV13, the J call TRBJ2-7, with 12 positions matching TRBD2. The CDR3 is made up of 15 amino acids. Germline CDR1 reads PRHDT; CDR2 reads FYEKMQ (reference sequence). J lost 2 bases, V lost 6 bases, and 5 bases had no gene match. CDR3 bases: TGTGCCAGCAGGACGACTAGCGGGGGACCCTACGAGCAGTACTTC. As protein: CASRTTSGGPYEQYF.

This clone was recorded a few times. The rearrangement uses TRBV10-3 and TRBJ1-2; the match to TRBD1 covers 12 bases. From germline, CDR1 is ENHRY and CDR2 SYGVKD. The V and J ends lost 10 bases and 0 bases, in that order; junction bases with no gene match: 6. The CDR3 length is 15 residues. The CDR3, as DNA: TGTGCCACCCGGGACAGGGGGCTTCCTAACTATGGCTACACCTTC. Its protein product is CATRDRGLPNYGYTF.

The J gene is TRBJ2-7, the V gene TRBV7-2; 13 bases map to TRBD2. Per germline, CDR1 SGHTA and CDR2 FQGNSA. With V trimmed by 2 bases and J by 2 bases, 0 bases remained unmatched. The CDR3 length is 15 residues. CDR3 sequence: CASSLTSGGAYEQYF. In nucleotides, the CDR3 is TGTGCCAGCAGCTTAACTAGCGGGGGGGCCTACGAGCAGTACTTC.

The gene calls are TRBV9 and TRBJ2-5; perhaps TRBD2 as D (6 bases). The germline CDR1 and CDR2 sequences are SGDLS and YYNGEE. Trimming pared 6 bases from V and 2 bases from J, leaving 14 bases between. The CDR3 contains 14 residues. Here the CDR3 reads CASNPGAEQETQYF. CDR3 DNA sequence: TGTGCCAGCAACCCGGGAGCAGAGCAAGAGACCCAGTACTTC.

The chain couples TRBV6-1 to TRBJ1-5, with TRBD1 matching 8 bases. The CDR3 has 15 amino acids. Per the germline V gene, CDR1 is MNHNS and CDR2 is SASEGT. The J segment lost 4 bases and the V segment lost 8 bases, leaving 10 bases of the junction unmatched. The CDR3 nucleotides are TGTGCCAGCGGGTTTGAGGACAGGGTAAATCAGCCCCAGCATTTT. Protein: CASGFEDRVNQPQHF.

V gene TRBV5-8 combines with J gene TRBJ1-1; possible D gene TRBD1, 5 bases. The CDR3 has 14 amino acids. Germline values: CDR1 SGHTS, CDR2 YDEGEE. V lost 5 bases to trimming and J lost 5 bases, with 16 bases between them. The CDR3 coding sequence is TGTGCCAGCAGGCGGGACCCTGGGTGGACTGAAGCTTTCTTT. Its protein product is CASRRDPGWTEAFF.

In this sample, this clone turned up once. The chain is built from TRBV10-3 and TRBJ1-5; D uncertain. The V and J ends lost 3 bases and 6 bases respectively, with 12 bases between them. Germline V lookup: CDR1 ENHRY, CDR2 SYGVKD. This CDR3 comprises 14 residues. The CDR3 DNA reads as TGTGCCATCAGTGACGGCGGGCTGGGTCAGCCCCAGCATTTT. Protein product: CAISDGGLGQPQHF.

The rearrangement joins TRBV19 to TRBJ2-2; 7 bases fit TRBD2. Unmatched junction bases numbered 2, after V lost 5 bases and J lost 5 bases. This CDR3 has 13 residues. Germline values: CDR1 LNHDA, CDR2 SQIVND (reference sequence). The CDR3: CASSVGGTGELFF. The CDR3 DNA reads TGTGCCAGTAGTGTCGGGGGGACCGGGGAGCTGTTTTTT.

In its sample, this clone was seen a few times. V is TRBV15 and J is TRBJ1-2; no reliable D call. The CDR3 spans 14 residues. V was cut by 1 base and J by 4 bases, with 10 bases left in between. Per germline, CDR1 LNHNV and CDR2 YYDKDF (reference sequence). The CDR3 DNA is TGTGCCACCAGCAGAGTGGCTGGCAGCTATGGCTACACCTTC. Its translation is CATSRVAGSYGYTF.

The rearrangement joins TRBV4-3 to TRBJ2-2; 10 nucleotides match TRBD1. Looked up from germline, CDR1 is LGHNA and CDR2 is YSLEER. The CDR3 runs 17 residues. J was trimmed by 6 bases and V by 1 base; bases with no gene match: 8. This CDR3 reads CASSQGRTGGSAGELFF. The DNA for the CDR3 is TGCGCCAGCAGCCAAGGTCGGACAGGGGGGAGCGCCGGGGAGCTGTTTTTT.

V is TRBV19 and J is TRBJ2-7, with a possible D match to TRBD1 (6 bases). Germline loops: CDR1 LNHDA, CDR2 SQIVND (reference sequence). CDR3 size: 14 residues. Trimming removed 6 bases from V and 3 bases from J, with 15 bases in between. CDR3 in amino acids: CASRDRDKDYEQYF. DNA for the CDR3: TGTGCCAGTAGGGATCGGGACAAGGACTACGAGCAGTACTTC. Combining the CDR3 with reference TRBV19 and TRBJ2-7 gives the whole variable domain DGGITQSPKYLFRKEGQNVTLSCEQNLNHDAMYWYRQDPGQGLRLIYYSQIVNDFQKGDIAEGYSVSREKKESFPLTVTSAQKNPTAFYLCASRDRDKDYEQYFGPGTRLTVT.

About this clone: This specimen includes other DNA sequences encoding the same CDR3. The gene calls are TRBV7-9 and TRBJ2-7; 7 positions agree with TRBD1. After removal of 5 bases from V and 4 bases from J, the junction contained 8 bases not matched to a gene. This CDR3 region has 14 residues. Germline lookup yields CDR1 SEHNR and CDR2 FQNEAQ (reference sequence). CDR3 in DNA: TGTGCCAGCAGCAAGGGACAGAATACTTACGAGCAGTACTTC. Amino acids: CASSKGQNTYEQYF.

This clone has a single count. The rearrangement links TRBV2 to TRBJ1-5, with 12 bases aligning to TRBD1. Trimming cost V 7 bases and J 5 bases; bases outside gene matches: 9. CDR3 size: 16 residues. The germline gives CDR1 SNHLY, CDR2 FYNNEI. This chain's CDR3 is CASTRMGQGAHQPQHF. The CDR3 DNA is TGTGCCAGCACCAGGATGGGACAGGGGGCGCATCAGCCCCAGCATTTT. Full variable domain (missing parts from reference TRBV2 and TRBJ1-5): EPEVTQTPSHQVTQMGQEVILRCVPISNHLYFYWYRQILGQKVEFLVSFYNNEISEKSEIFDDQFSVERPDGSNFTLKIRSTKLEDSAMYFCASTRMGQGAHQPQHFGDGTRLSIL.

V usage is TRBV11-3 and J usage is TRBJ2-5, with a weak D call TRBD1 (6 bases). V was trimmed by 5 bases and J by 1 base, leaving 11 bases between them. The CDR3 totals 14 residues. The germline CDR1 and CDR2 sequences are SGHNT and YENEEA. The chain's CDR3 is CASSPRDTQETQYF. CDR3 bases: TGTGCCAGCAGCCCCCGGGACACCCAAGAGACCCAGTACTTC.